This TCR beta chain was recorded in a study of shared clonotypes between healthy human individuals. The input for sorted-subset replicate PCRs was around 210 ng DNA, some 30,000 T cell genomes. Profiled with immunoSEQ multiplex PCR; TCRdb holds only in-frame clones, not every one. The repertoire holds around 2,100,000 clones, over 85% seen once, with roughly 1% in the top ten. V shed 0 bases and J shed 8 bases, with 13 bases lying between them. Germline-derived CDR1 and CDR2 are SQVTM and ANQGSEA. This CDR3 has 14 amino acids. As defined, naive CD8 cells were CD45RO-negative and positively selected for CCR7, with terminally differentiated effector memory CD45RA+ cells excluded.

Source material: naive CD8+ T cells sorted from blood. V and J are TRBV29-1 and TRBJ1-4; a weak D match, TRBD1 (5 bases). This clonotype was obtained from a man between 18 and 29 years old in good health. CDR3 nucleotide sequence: TGCAGCGTTGAAGACCGGGGCAAAGGGGAAAAACTGTTTTTT. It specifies CSVEDRGKGEKLFF.